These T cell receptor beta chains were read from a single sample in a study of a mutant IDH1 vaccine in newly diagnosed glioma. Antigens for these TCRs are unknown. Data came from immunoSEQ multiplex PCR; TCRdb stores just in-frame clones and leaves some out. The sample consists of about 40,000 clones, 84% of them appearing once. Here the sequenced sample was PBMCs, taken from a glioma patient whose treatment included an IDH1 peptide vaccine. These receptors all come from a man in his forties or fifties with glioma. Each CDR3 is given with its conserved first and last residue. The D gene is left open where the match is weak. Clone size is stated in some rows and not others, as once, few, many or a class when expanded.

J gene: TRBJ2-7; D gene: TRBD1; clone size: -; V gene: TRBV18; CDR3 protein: CASSIGTATYEQYF; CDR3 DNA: TGTGCCAGCTCAATCGGGACAGCGACTTACGAGCAGTACTTC
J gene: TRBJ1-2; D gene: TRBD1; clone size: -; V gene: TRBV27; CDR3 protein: CASSSRTGTAGYTF; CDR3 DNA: TGTGCCAGCAGTTCCCGGACAGGGACCGCTGGCTACACCTTC
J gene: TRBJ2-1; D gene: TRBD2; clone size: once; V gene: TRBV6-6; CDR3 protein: CASSWGIAGGGNEQFF; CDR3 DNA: TGTGCCAGCAGTTGGGGGATAGCGGGAGGTGGGAATGAGCAGTTCTTC
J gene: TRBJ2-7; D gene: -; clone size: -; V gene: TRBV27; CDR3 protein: CASSLRATYEQYF; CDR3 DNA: TGTGCCAGCTCCTTAAGGGCGACCTACGAGCAGTACTTC
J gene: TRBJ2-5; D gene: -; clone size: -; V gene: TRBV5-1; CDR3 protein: CASSGGRSPQETQYF; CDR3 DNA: TGCGCCAGCAGCGGGGGCAGGAGCCCCCAGGAGACCCAGTACTTC
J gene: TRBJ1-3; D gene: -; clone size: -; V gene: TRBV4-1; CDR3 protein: CASSQEGRMDTIYF; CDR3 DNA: TGCGCCAGCAGCCAAGAAGGTCGGATGGACACCATATATTTT
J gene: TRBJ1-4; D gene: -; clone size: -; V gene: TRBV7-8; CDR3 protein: CASSLGMRKATNEKLFF; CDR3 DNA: TGTGCCAGCAGCTTAGGTATGAGGAAGGCAACTAATGAAAAACTGTTTTTT
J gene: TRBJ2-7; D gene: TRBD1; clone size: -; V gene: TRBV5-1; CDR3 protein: CASSLVDRDEQYF; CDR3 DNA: TGCGCCAGCAGCTTGGTAGACAGGGACGAGCAGTACTTC
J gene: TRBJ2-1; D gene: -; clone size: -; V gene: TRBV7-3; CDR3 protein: CASSFERGEQFF; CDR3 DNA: TGTGCCAGCAGCTTTGAGCGAGGTGAGCAGTTCTTC
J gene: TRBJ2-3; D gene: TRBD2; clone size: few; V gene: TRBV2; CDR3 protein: CATGVSTSGITDTQYF; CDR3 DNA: TGTGCCACGGGTGTTTCGACTAGCGGGATCACAGATACGCAGTATTTT
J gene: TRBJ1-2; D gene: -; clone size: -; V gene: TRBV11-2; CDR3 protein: CASSPAAVGYGYTF; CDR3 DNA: TGTGCCAGCAGCCCGGCCGCTGTAGGATATGGCTACACCTTC
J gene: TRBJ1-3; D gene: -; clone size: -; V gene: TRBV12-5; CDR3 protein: CASCRSGNTIYF; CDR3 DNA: TGTGCTAGTTGTCGCTCTGGAAACACCATATATTTT
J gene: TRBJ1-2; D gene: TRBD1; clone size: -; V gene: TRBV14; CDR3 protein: CASSPRTGYHGGYTF; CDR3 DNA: TGTGCCAGCAGCCCTCGGACAGGGTATCACGGCGGCTACACCTTC
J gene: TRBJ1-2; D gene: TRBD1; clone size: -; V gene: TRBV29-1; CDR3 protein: CSVEPQGNYGYTF; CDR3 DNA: TGCAGCGTTGAACCACAGGGGAACTATGGCTACACCTTC
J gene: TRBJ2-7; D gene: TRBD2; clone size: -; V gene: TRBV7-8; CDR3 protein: CASNPSGSFNEQYF; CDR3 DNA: TGTGCCAGCAATCCTAGCGGGAGTTTCAACGAGCAGTACTTC
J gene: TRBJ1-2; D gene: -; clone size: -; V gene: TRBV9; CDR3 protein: CASSYGYGYTF; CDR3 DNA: TGTGCCAGCAGCTACGGTTATGGCTACACCTTC
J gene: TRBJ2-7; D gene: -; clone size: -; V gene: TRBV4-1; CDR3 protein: CASSPYTTVGGYEQYF; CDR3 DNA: TGCGCCAGCAGCCCATACACGACAGTCGGGGGCTACGAGCAGTACTTC
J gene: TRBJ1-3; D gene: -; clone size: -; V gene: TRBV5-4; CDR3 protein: CASSLPGAGNTIYF; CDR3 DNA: TGTGCCAGCAGCTTGCCTGGGGCTGGAAACACCATATATTTT
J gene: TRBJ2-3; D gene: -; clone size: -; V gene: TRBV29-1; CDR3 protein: CSVEIGSVRDTQYF; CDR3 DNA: TGCAGCGTTGAAATCGGTAGCGTAAGGGATACGCAGTATTTT
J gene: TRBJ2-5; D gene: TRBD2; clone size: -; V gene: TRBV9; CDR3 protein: CASSADQGLAGETQYF; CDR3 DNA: TGTGCCAGCAGCGCCGACCAGGGACTAGCGGGAGAGACCCAGTACTTC
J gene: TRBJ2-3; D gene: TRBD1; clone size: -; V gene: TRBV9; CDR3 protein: CASSEDRVLTDTQYF; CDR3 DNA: TGTGCCAGCAGCGAGGACAGGGTCCTCACAGATACGCAGTATTTT
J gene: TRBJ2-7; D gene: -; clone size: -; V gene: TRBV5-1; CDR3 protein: CASSWGYEQYF; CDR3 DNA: TGCGCCAGCAGCTGGGGCTACGAGCAGTACTTC
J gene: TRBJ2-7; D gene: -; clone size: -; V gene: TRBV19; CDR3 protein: CASSRGVEQYF; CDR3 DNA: TGTGCCAGTAGTAGGGGGGTTGAGCAGTACTTC
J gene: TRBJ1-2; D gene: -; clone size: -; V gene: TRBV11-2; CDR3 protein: CASSLDRAGDGYTF; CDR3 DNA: TGTGCCAGCAGCTTAGATCGAGCAGGGGACGGCTACACCTTC
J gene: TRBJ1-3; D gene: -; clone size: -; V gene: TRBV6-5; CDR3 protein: CASANPLGNTIYF; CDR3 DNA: TGTGCCAGCGCCAACCCCTTAGGAAACACCATATATTTT
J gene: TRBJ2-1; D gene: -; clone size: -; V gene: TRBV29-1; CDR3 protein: CSVLGEKVSNEQFF; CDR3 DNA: TGCAGCGTTCTGGGGGAAAAGGTGAGCAATGAGCAGTTCTTC
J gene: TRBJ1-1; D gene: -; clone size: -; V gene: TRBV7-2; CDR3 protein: CASSPYDSLNAFF; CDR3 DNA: TGTGCCAGCAGCCCCTACGACAGTCTGAACGCTTTCTTT
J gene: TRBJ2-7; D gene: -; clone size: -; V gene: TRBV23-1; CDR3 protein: CASSQGDGVSTYEQYF; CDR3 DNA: TGCGCCAGCAGTCAAGGGGACGGAGTGTCTACCTACGAGCAGTACTTC
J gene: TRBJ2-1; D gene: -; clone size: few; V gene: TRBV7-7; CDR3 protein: CASSSRGESEQFF; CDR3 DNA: TGTGCTAGCAGCTCCAGGGGTGAGAGTGAGCAGTTCTTC
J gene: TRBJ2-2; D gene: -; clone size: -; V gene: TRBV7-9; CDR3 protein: CASSSQVAGELFF; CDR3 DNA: TGTGCCAGCAGTTCTCAGGTCGCCGGGGAGCTGTTTTTT
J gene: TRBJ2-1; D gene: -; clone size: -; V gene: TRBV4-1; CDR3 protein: CASSQDWRARNEQFF; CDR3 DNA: TGCGCCAGCAGCCAAGATTGGCGGGCCCGCAATGAGCAGTTCTTC
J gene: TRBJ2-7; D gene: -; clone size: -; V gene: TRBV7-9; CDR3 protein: CASQPRTASYEQYF; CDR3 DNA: TGTGCCAGCCAACCCAGGACAGCGAGCTACGAGCAGTACTTC
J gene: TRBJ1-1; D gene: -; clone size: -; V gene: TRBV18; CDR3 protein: CASSPQEAVREAFF; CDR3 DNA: TGTGCCAGCTCACCGCAGGAGGCCGTCCGTGAAGCTTTCTTT
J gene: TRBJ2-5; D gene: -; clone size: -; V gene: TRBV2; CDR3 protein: CASKGREETQYF; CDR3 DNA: TGTGCCAGCAAGGGTCGGGAAGAGACCCAGTACTTC
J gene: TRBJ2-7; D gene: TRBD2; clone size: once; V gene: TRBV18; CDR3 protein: CASSGFIASGDRSYEQYF; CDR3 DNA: TGTGCCAGCTCGGGTTTTATTGCTAGCGGGGATCGGTCCTACGAGCAGTACTTC
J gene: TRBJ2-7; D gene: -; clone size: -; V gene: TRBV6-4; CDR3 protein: CASSDSLGGGLIYEQYF; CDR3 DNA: TGTGCCAGCAGTGACTCCCTAGGGGGGGGCTTAATCTACGAGCAGTACTTC
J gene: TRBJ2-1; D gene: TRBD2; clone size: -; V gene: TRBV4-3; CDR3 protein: CASSRGTSGSYNEQFF; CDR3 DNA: TGCGCCAGCAGCCGCGGGACTAGCGGTTCCTACAATGAGCAGTTCTTC
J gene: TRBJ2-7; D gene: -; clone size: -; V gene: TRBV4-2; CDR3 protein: CASSQEGYEQYF; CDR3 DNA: TGTGCCAGCAGCCAAGAAGGCTACGAGCAGTACTTC
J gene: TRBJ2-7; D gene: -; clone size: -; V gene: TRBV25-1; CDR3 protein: CASSESAHPSYEQYF; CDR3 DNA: TGTGCCAGCAGTGAAAGCGCTCATCCCTCCTACGAGCAGTACTTC
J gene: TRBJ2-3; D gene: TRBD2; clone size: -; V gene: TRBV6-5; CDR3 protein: CASSYSSGRLDTQYF; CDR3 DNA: TGTGCCAGCAGTTACTCTAGCGGGAGGTTGGATACGCAGTATTTT
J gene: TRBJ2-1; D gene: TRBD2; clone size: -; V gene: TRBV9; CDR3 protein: CASTASGGAHYNEQFF; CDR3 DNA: TGTGCCAGCACAGCTAGCGGGGGGGCCCACTACAATGAGCAGTTCTTC
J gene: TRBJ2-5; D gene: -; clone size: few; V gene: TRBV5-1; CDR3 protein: CASSRDSQETQYF; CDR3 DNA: TGCGCCAGCAGTCGGGACTCCCAAGAGACCCAGTACTTC